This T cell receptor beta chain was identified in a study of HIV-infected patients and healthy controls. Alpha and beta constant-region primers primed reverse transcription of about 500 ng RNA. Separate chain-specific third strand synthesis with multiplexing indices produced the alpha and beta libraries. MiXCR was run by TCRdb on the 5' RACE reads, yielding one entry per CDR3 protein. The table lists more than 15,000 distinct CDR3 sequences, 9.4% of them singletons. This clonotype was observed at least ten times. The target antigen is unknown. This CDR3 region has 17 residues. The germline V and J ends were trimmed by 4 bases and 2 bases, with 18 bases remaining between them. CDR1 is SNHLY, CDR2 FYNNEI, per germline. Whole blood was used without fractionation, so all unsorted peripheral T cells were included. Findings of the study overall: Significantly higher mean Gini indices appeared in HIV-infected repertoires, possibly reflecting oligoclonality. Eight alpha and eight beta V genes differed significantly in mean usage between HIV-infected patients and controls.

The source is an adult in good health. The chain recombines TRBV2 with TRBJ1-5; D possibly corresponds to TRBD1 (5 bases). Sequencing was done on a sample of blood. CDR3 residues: CASSGPLRGQGNQPQHF. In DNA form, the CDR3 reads TGTGCCAGCAGTGGCCCTCTAAGAGGACAAGGCAATCAGCCCCAGCATTTT. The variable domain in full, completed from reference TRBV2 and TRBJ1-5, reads EPEVTQTPSHQVTQMGQEVILRCVPISNHLYFYWYRQILGQKVEFLVSFYNNEISEKSEIFDDQFSVERPDGSNFTLKIRSTKLEDSAMYFCASSGPLRGQGNQPQHFGDGTRLSIL.